A selection of T cell receptor beta chains follows, all from one sample in a study of cytomegalovirus exposure and HLA in healthy donors. Measured with immunoSEQ multiplex PCR; TCRdb has only the in-frame clones, and not every one. The data hold roughly 110,000 clones, with approximately 60% observed a single time. Sequencing was performed on PBMCs. The origin of the receptors is a woman in her thirties in good health and CMV-seronegative. The CDR3 runs from the conserved cysteine through the conserved F or W. A D gene is named only where the DNA matches it firmly. Expanded clones are given a class, and other clones once, few, many or no size at all.

j_call d_call v_call clone_size cdr3_nt cdr3_aa
TRBJ2-5 . TRBV20-1 . TGCAGTGCTAGTCCAGGAGAGACCCAGTACTTC CSASPGETQYF
TRBJ2-7 . TRBV5-1 few TGCGCCAGCAGCTTGGTAGGGGTAACTGACGAGCAGTACTTC CASSLVGVTDEQYF
TRBJ1-5 TRBD1 TRBV30 . TGTGCCTTTAGGGACAGGGCGACTTTGAATCAGCCCCAGCATTTT CAFRDRATLNQPQHF
TRBJ1-5 . TRBV5-8 once TGTGCCAGCAGCCGTGGAGGGATCAATCAGCCCCAGCATTTT CASSRGGINQPQHF
TRBJ2-1 TRBD2 TRBV7-9 . TGTGCCAGCAGAGGCGGGAGTATGCATGAGCAGTTCTTC CASRGGSMHEQFF
TRBJ1-2 . TRBV28 . TGTGCCAGCAGTCTAGGACAGCCTACCCTGGGGAACTATGGCTACACCTTC CASSLGQPTLGNYGYTF
TRBJ1-6 . TRBV7-8 . TGTGCCAGCAGCCCCGCCAGGCTGAATAATTCACCCCTCCACTTT CASSPARLNNSPLHF
TRBJ1-2 . TRBV7-9 . TGTGCCAGCAGACCCGTCAGGGAAGGTTCTGGCTACACCTTC CASRPVREGSGYTF
TRBJ1-1 . TRBV2 . TGTGCCAGCATCCCTCGCGAGGGCGGAAACACTGAAGCTTTCTTT CASIPREGGNTEAFF
TRBJ2-7 TRBD2 TRBV10-3 . TGTGCCATCAGTACCACAACTAGCGGTAACAACTACGAGCAGTACTTC CAISTTTSGNNYEQYF
TRBJ2-1 TRBD2 TRBV5-4 . TGTGCCAGCAGCGTCACTAGCGGACCGTACAATGAGCAGTTCTTC CASSVTSGPYNEQFF
TRBJ2-2 . TRBV5-8 . TGTGCCAGCAGCTTTCCAGGGAGGAGCGGGGAGCTGTTTTTT CASSFPGRSGELFF
TRBJ1-2 TRBD1 TRBV27 . TGTGCCAGCAGGGGGACAGGGGGCTTCTATGGCTACACCTTC CASRGTGGFYGYTF
TRBJ2-1 TRBD2 TRBV2 few TGTGCCAGCAGTTTCGGCGGGGGGACCTACAATGAGCAGTTCTTC CASSFGGGTYNEQFF
TRBJ1-2 . TRBV4-1 . TGCGCCAGCAGCCAACCATGGGGGCTTGGCTACACCTTC CASSQPWGLGYTF
TRBJ2-5 TRBD1 TRBV7-9 . TGTGCCAGCAGCTACCAGGGACAGGGAGAGACCCAGTACTTC CASSYQGQGETQYF
TRBJ1-1 . TRBV19 . TGTGCCAGTAGTATAGCCCCGGGGAGGGGATACACTGAAGCTTTCTTT CASSIAPGRGYTEAFF
TRBJ1-2 . TRBV7-2 . TGTGCCAGCAGCTTAGACCCAGGGCCTAACTATGGCTACACCTTC CASSLDPGPNYGYTF
TRBJ2-6 . TRBV5-5 . TGTGCCAGCAGCTTGGTTTCCGTACTCTCTGGGGCCAACGTCCTGACTTTC CASSLVSVLSGANVLTF
TRBJ2-7 TRBD1 TRBV7-3 few TGTGCCAGCAGCTTACCCAGTCCACAGGGGGCGAAAGGAATCGAGCAGTACTTC CASSLPSPQGAKGIEQYF
TRBJ1-1 . TRBV30 . TGTGCCTGGGGACGGGGTGGGGACACTGAAGCTTTCTTT CAWGRGGDTEAFF
TRBJ1-3 TRBD1 TRBV7-6 once TGTGCCAGCAGCATGGGACAGACCCACTCTGGAAACACCATATATTTT CASSMGQTHSGNTIYF
TRBJ2-5 TRBD2 TRBV5-1 once TGCGCCAGTACTAGCGGGGGCTCGGAGACCCAGTACTTC CASTSGGSETQYF
TRBJ1-5 TRBD1 TRBV19 . TGTGCCAGTAGTGCAATTTCCGGGACAGGGTTTCAGCCCCAGCATTTT CASSAISGTGFQPQHF
TRBJ2-7 TRBD1 TRBV6-6 once TGTGCCAGCAAAGGACAGGGGCTGAACGAGCAGTACTTC CASKGQGLNEQYF
TRBJ2-7 . TRBV11-2 . TGTGCCAGCAGCTTTGGCAGGGGAGATCCAACCTCCTACGAGCAGTACTTC CASSFGRGDPTSYEQYF
TRBJ2-1 TRBD2 TRBV7-8 . TGTGCCAGCATCAAAGGGCGGGAGGGCTACAATGAGCAGTTCTTC CASIKGREGYNEQFF
TRBJ1-1 . TRBV5-1 . TGCGCCAGCAGCCTAGGACAGAGAAGCACTGAAGCTTTCTTT CASSLGQRSTEAFF
TRBJ2-7 . TRBV28 . TGTGCCAGCAGTTTGAACAAGATCTACGAGCAGTACTTC CASSLNKIYEQYF
TRBJ1-1 . TRBV27 . TGTGCCAGCTCCGACTCGGATGCAGTCACTGAAGCTTTCTTT CASSDSDAVTEAFF
TRBJ2-7 TRBD2 TRBV14 . TGTGCCAGCAGCCAAGATCTTGGCGGGAGGTTCCCCTACGAGCAGTACTTC CASSQDLGGRFPYEQYF
TRBJ2-1 TRBD2 TRBV2 . TGTGCCACCGTCTGGGAACAGCGGGAGGGCCAAAATGAGCAGTTCTTC CATVWEQREGQNEQFF
TRBJ1-1 TRBD1 TRBV5-1 . TGCGCCAGCAGCCAATACCGGACAGGGAAGGGCTTTGAAGCTTTCTTT CASSQYRTGKGFEAFF
TRBJ2-7 . TRBV4-1 . TGCGCCAGCAGCCAAGTGGGCCAGAGCTACGAGCAGTACTTC CASSQVGQSYEQYF
TRBJ2-7 TRBD2 TRBV27 few TGTGCCAGCAGTTTAGGGGGAGGGCCCTACGAGCAGTACTTC CASSLGGGPYEQYF
TRBJ2-1 TRBD1 TRBV5-1 . TGCGCCAGCAGCTTGGAGACAGGGATTAGCAATGAGCAGTTCTTC CASSLETGISNEQFF
TRBJ1-1 . TRBV28 . TGTGCCAGCAGTTTAGAGGGGGTAAGTTACACTGAAGCTTTCTTT CASSLEGVSYTEAFF
TRBJ2-3 . TRBV27 . TGTGCCAGCAGTTTATTTTCTAGCGCCACAGATACGCAGTATTTT CASSLFSSATDTQYF
TRBJ2-5 . TRBV28 . TGTGCCAGCAGACCAGGTAACCAAGAGACCCAGTACTTC CASRPGNQETQYF
TRBJ2-2 TRBD2 TRBV9 . TGTGCCAGCAGCGTAGAGGGCCCGGCTAGCGGGATCACCGGGGAGCTGTTTTTT CASSVEGPASGITGELFF
TRBJ2-7 . TRBV7-3 . TGTGCCAGCAGCTTGTACCCAGGGGTACGCTACGAGCAGTACTTC CASSLYPGVRYEQYF
TRBJ2-1 TRBD2 TRBV12-5 . TGTGCTAGTGGTTTGGTACCGCCGGGACTAGCGGGAAGCTCCTACAATGAGCAGTTCTTC CASGLVPPGLAGSSYNEQFF
TRBJ2-1 TRBD2 TRBV5-4 . TGTGCCAGCAGCCCGGGCGGACTAGCGGGAGTCAATGAGCAGTTCTTC CASSPGGLAGVNEQFF
TRBJ2-7 . TRBV7-3 . TGTGCCAGCAGCTTGGGAGGAGGACCAGGGTACGAGCAGTACTTC CASSLGGGPGYEQYF
TRBJ2-7 TRBD1 TRBV11-2 . TGTGCCAGCAGCCCCGGGACAGGCCGGGCCTACGAGCAGTACTTC CASSPGTGRAYEQYF
TRBJ2-3 TRBD1 TRBV6-5 . TGTGCCAGCAGTCCAGGGACAGTTGATACGCAGTATTTT CASSPGTVDTQYF
TRBJ1-2 TRBD1 TRBV7-6 few TGTGCCAGCAGACCACAGGGGGGCTATGGCTACACCTTC CASRPQGGYGYTF
TRBJ2-5 . TRBV7-9 once TGTGCCAGCAGCTTAGCGGGGACTGGAGAAGAGACCCAGTACTTC CASSLAGTGEETQYF
TRBJ2-7 TRBD2 TRBV5-1 once TGCGCCAGCAGCCCCGGACTAGCGGGAGTGAGTTACGAGCAGTACTTC CASSPGLAGVSYEQYF
TRBJ1-5 . TRBV28 few TGTGCCAGCAGTCCCCGACCCGGGAGCAATCAGCCCCAGCATTTT CASSPRPGSNQPQHF